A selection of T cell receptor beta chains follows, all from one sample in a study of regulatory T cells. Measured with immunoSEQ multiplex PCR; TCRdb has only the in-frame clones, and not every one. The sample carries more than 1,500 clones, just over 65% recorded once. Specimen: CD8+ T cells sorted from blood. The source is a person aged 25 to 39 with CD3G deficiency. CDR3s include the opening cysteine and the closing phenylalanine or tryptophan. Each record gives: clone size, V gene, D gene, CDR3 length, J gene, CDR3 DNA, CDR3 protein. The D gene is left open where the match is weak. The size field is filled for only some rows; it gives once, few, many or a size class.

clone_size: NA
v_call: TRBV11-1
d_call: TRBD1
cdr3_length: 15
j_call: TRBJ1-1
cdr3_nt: TGTGCCAGCAGCTTTGGATGGACAGGGAACACTGAAGCTTTCTTT
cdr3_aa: CASSFGWTGNTEAFF

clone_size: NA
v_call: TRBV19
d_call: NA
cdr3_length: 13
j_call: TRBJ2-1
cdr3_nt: TGTGCCAGTAGTATAGGCCTTTCCAATGAGCAGTTCTTC
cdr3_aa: CASSIGLSNEQFF

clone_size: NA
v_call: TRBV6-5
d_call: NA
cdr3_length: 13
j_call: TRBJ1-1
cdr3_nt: TGTGCCAGCAGCGGACCCATGAACACTGAAGCTTTCTTT
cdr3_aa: CASSGPMNTEAFF

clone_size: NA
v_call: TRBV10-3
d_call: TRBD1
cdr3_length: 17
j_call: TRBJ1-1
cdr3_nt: TGTGCCATCAGAGCCGCTCCGGGACAGGGGATGAACACTGAAGCTTTCTTT
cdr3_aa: CAIRAAPGQGMNTEAFF

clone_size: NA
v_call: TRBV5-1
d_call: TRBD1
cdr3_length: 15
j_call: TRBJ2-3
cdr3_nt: TGCGCCAGCAGCTTCGGGACAGATAGCACAGATACGCAGTATTTT
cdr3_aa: CASSFGTDSTDTQYF

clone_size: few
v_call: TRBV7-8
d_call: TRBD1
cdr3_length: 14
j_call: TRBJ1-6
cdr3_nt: TGTGCCAGCAGCTTAGCCGGGACAGATTCACCCCTCCACTTT
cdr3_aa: CASSLAGTDSPLHF

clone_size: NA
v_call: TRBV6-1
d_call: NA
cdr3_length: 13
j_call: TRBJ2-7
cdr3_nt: TGTGCCAGCAGCCCTAAGGACTTCTACGAGCAGTACTTC
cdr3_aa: CASSPKDFYEQYF

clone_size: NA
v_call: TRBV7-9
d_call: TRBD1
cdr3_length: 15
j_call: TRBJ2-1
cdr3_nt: TGTGCCAGCAGCTGGGGACAGAGGGGTTCCAATGAGCAGTTCTTC
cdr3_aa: CASSWGQRGSNEQFF

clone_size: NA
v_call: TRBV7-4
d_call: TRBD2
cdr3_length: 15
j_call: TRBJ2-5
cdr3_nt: TGTGCCAGCAGCTTAGTCGCGGGAGGCGGAGAGACCCAGTACTTC
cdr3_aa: CASSLVAGGGETQYF

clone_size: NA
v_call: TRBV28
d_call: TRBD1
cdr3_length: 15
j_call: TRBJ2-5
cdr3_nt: TGTGCCAGCAGCCAAGGAGGACAGGACCAAGAGACCCAGTACTTC
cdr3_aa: CASSQGGQDQETQYF

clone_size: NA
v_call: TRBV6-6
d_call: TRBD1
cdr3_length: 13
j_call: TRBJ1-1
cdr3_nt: TGTGCCAGCAGGGCAGGGGGGTTCACTGAAGCTTTCTTT
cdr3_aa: CASRAGGFTEAFF

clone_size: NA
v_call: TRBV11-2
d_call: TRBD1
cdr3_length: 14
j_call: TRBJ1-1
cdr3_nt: TGTGCCAGCAGCTTAGGGCCAGGGGGCTCGGAAGCTTTCTTT
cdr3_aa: CASSLGPGGSEAFF

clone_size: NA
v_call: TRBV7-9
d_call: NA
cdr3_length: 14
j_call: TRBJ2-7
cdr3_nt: TGTGCCAGCAGCTTAGCATCGGGGGAGGACGAGCAGTACTTC
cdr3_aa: CASSLASGEDEQYF

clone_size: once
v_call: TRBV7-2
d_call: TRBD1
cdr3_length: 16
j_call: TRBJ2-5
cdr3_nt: TGTGCCAGCAGCCCTAAACAGGGGATAGAGGGAGAGACCCAGTACTTC
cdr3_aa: CASSPKQGIEGETQYF

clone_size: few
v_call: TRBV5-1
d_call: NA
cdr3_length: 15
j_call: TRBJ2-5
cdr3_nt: TGCGCCAGCAGCCCGGGACTCCCCCAAGGAGAGACCCAGTACTTC
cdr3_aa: CASSPGLPQGETQYF

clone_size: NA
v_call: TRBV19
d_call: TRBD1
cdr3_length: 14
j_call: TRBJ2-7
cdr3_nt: TGTGCCAGTAGTCCGGGACAGGGGGCCTACGAGCAGTACTTC
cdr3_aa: CASSPGQGAYEQYF

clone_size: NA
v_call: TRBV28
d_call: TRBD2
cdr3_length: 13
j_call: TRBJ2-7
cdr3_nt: TGTGCCAGCAGTGGACTAGCGGGGAACGAGCAGTACTTC
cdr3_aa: CASSGLAGNEQYF

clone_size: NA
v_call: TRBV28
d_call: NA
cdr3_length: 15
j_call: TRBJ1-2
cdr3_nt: TGTGCCACCCAATCGGACACAACGAAGGACTATGGCTACACCTTC
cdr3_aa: CATQSDTTKDYGYTF

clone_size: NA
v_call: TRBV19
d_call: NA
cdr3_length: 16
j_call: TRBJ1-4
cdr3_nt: TGTGCCAGTAGTATCGGGGTAGCGATCGGCGGTGAAAAACTGTTTTTT
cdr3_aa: CASSIGVAIGGEKLFF

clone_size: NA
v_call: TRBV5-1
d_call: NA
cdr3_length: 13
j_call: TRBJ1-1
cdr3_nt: TGCGCCAGCAGCTTAGGCGGGGGCACTGAAGCTTTCTTT
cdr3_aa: CASSLGGGTEAFF

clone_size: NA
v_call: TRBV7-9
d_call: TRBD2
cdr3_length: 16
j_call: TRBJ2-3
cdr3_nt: TGTGCCAGCAGCTCTCCTAGCGGGGGGGATGTAGATACGCAGTATTTT
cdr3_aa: CASSSPSGGDVDTQYF

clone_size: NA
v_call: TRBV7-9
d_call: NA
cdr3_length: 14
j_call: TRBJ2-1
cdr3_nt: TGTGCCAGCAGCCCCGTAGGCTTTGGGAATGAGCAGTTCTTC
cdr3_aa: CASSPVGFGNEQFF

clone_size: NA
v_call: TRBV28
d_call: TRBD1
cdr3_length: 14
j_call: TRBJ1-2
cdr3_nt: TGTGCCAGCAGTTCCCCGGGACAGAACTATGGCTACACCTTC
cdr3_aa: CASSSPGQNYGYTF

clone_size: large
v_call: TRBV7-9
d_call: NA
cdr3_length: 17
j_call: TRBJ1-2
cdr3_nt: TGTGCCAGCAGCTTAGACGGCGATGCAGCGGCTAACTATGGCTACACCTTC
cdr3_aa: CASSLDGDAAANYGYTF

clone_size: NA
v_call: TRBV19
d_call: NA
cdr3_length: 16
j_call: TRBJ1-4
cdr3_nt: TGTGCCAGTAGCCTGGCAGGGTTTGCAACTAATGAAAAACTGTTTTTT
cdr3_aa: CASSLAGFATNEKLFF

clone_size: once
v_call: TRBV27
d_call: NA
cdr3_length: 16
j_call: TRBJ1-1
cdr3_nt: TGTGCCAGCACATACATCTGGGGGCCTAAGAACACTGAAGCTTTCTTT
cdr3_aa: CASTYIWGPKNTEAFF